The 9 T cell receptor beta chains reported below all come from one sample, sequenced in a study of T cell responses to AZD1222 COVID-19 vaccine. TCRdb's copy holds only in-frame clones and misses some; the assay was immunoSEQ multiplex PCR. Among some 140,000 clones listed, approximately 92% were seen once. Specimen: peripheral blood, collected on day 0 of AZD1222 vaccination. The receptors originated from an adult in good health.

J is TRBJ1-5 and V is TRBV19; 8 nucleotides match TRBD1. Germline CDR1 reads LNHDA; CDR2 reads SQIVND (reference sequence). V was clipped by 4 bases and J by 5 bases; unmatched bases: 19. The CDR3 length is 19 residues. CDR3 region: CASSRVWTGLPPPYQPQHF. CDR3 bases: TGTGCCAGTAGTAGGGTGTGGACAGGGCTCCCTCCCCCTTATCAGCCCCAGCATTTT.

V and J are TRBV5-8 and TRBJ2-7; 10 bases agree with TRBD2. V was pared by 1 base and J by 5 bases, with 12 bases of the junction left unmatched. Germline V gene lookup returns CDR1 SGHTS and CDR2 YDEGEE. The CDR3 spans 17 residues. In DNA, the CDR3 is TGTGCCAGCAGCTTGCTCCCCTGGGCTAGCGGGAGCGACGAGCAGTACTTC. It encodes CASSLLPWASGSDEQYF.

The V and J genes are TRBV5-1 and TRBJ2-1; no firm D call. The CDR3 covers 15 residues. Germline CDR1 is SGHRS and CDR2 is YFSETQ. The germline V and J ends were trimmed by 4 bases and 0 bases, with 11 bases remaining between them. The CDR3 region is CASSNDPSSYNEQFF. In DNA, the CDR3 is TGCGCCAGCAGCAACGACCCCAGCTCCTACAATGAGCAGTTCTTC.

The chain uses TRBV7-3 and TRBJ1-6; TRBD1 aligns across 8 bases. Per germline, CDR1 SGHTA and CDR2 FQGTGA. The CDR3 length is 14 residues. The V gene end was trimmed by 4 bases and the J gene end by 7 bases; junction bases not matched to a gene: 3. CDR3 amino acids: CASSYDRGNSPLHF. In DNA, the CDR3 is TGTGCCAGCAGCTACGACAGGGGCAATTCACCCCTCCACTTT.

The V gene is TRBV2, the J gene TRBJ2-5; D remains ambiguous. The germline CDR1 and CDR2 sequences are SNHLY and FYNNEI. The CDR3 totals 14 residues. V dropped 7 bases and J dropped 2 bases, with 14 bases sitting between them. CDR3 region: CASNDSPEQETQYF. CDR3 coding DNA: TGTGCCAGCAACGATTCGCCGGAACAAGAGACCCAGTACTTC.

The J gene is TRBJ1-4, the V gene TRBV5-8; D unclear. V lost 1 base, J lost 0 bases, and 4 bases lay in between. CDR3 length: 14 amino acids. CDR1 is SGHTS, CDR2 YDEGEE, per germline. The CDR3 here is CASSLWATNEKLFF. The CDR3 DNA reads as TGTGCCAGCAGCTTGTGGGCAACTAATGAAAAACTGTTTTTT.

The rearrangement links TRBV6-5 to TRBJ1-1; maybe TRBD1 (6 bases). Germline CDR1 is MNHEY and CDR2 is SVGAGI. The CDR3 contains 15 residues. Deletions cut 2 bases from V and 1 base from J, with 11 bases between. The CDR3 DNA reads TGTGCCAGCAGTTACCAGGGGCCTTCGAACACTGAAGCTTTCTTT. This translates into CASSYQGPSNTEAFF.

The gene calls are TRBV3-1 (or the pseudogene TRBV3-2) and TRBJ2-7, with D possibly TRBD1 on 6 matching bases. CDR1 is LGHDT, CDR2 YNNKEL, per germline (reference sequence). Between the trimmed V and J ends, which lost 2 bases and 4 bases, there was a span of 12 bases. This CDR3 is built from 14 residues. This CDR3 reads CASSQQAGVYEQYF. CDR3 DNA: TGTGCCAGCAGCCAACAGGCAGGGGTTTACGAGCAGTACTTC.

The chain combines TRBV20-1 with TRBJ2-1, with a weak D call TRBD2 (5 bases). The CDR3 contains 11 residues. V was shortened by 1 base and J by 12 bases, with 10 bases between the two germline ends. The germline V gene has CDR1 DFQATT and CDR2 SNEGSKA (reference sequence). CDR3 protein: CSARGGPGQFF. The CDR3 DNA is TGCAGTGCTAGAGGAGGGCCAGGGCAGTTCTTC.